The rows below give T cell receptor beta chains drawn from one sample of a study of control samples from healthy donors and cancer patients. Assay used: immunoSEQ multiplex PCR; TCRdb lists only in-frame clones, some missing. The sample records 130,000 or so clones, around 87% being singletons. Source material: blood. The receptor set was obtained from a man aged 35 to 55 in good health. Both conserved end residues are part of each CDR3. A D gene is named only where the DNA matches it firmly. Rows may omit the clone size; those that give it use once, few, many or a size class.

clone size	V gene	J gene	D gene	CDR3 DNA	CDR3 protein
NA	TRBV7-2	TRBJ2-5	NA	TGTGCCAGCAGCCAGGGAGGCCGCAAGTCGGAGACCCAGTACTTC	CASSQGGRKSETQYF
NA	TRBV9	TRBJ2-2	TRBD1	TGTGCCAGCAGCTCGACGGGACAGGGTGGCGTCGGGGAGCTGTTTTTT	CASSSTGQGGVGELFF
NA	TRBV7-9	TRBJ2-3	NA	TGTGCCAGCAGCTATACCGCTCCCCACACAGATACGCAGTATTTT	CASSYTAPHTDTQYF
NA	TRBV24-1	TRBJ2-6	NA	TGTGCTGTCCGGGCAGGAGTCTCTGGGGCCAACGTCCTGACTTTC	CAVRAGVSGANVLTF
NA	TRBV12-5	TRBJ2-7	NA	TGTGCTAGTGGCTTAGCGGACAGGTGGTATGTGGAGCAGTACTTC	CASGLADRWYVEQYF
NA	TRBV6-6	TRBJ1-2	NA	TGTGCCAGCAGCCCCGAGGGTGGAGGGATCTATGGCTACACCTTC	CASSPEGGGIYGYTF
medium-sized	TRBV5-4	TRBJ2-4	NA	TGTGCCAGCAGTGCTGGACACTTAGCCAAAAACATTCAGTACTTC	CASSAGHLAKNIQYF
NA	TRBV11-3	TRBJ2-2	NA	TGTGCCAGCAGCTTGGGCGTTTCGGGGGAGCTGTTTTTT	CASSLGVSGELFF
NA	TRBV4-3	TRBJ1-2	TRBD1	TGCGCCAGCAGCCCAGAACCGGGACAGGCTAACTATGGCTACACCTTC	CASSPEPGQANYGYTF
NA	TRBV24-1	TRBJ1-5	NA	TGTGCCACCAGTGACCGGCAGGCGGGCAATCAGCCCCAGCATTTT	CATSDRQAGNQPQHF
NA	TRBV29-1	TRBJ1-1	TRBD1	TGCAGCGTCGAAAGGACAGGGTGGACTGAAGCTTTCTTT	CSVERTGWTEAFF
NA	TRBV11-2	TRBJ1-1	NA	TGTGCCAGCGGAGGGAGCCTGAACACTGAAGCTTTCTTT	CASGGSLNTEAFF
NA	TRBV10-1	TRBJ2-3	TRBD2	TGCGCCAGCAGCCCAGGACTAGCGGGGGGAACCCGCACAGATACGCAGTATTTT	CASSPGLAGGTRTDTQYF
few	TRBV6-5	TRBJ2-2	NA	TGTGCCAGCAGTTCCGGACTATTGCTCGGGGAGCTGTTTTTT	CASSSGLLLGELFF
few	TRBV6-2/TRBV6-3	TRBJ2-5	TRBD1	TGTGCCAGCAGTACTACGGGACAGGTCCAAAGGACCCAGTACTTC	CASSTTGQVQRTQYF
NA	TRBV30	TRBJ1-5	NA	TGTGCCTGGAGTTTGATCGAGGGCCAGCCCCAGCATTTT	CAWSLIEGQPQHF
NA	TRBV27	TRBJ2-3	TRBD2	TGTGCCAGCAGTAGACGGGGGGGGAGCACAGATACGCAGTATTTT	CASSRRGGSTDTQYF
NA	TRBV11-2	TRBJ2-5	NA	TGTGCCAGCAGCACGATTGGTTCCCAAGAGACCCAGTACTTC	CASSTIGSQETQYF
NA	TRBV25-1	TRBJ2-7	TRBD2	TGTGCCAGCAGTGAAAAAGCGGGAGCGGGGTTCAACGAGCAGTACTTC	CASSEKAGAGFNEQYF
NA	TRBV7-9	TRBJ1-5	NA	TGTGCCAGCAGCTTAGGTACAGGGCGTAGCAATCAGCCCCAGCATTTT	CASSLGTGRSNQPQHF
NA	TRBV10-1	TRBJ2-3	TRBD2	TGCGCCAGCAGTGAGTCGACTAGCGGGGGTCTGGGAGATACGCAGTATTTT	CASSESTSGGLGDTQYF
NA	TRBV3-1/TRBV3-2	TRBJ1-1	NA	TGTGCCAGCAGCCACACCCTAAGGGCAGGGCACACTGAAGCTTTCTTT	CASSHTLRAGHTEAFF
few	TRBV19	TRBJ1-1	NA	TGTGCCAGTAGTTACCAAATTTCGTCCGGGGTAGGCACTGAAGCTTTCTTT	CASSYQISSGVGTEAFF
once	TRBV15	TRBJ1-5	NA	TGTGCCACCAGCAGAGAGCGGCACTCCAATCAGCCCCAGCATTTT	CATSRERHSNQPQHF
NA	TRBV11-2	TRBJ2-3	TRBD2	TGTGCCAGCAGCTTAGGCGGGGGGGCGATAGATACGCAGTATTTT	CASSLGGGAIDTQYF
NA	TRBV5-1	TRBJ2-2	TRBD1	TGCGCCAGCAGCTGGGGCCTCGGGACAGGGGGCACCGGGGAGCTGTTTTTT	CASSWGLGTGGTGELFF
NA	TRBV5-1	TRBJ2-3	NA	TGCGCCAGCAGCGCCTACAGGAATAGCACAGATACGCAGTATTTT	CASSAYRNSTDTQYF
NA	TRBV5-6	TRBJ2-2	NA	TGTGCCAGCAGCTTAGTAAGGGAGAACACCGGGGAGCTGTTTTTT	CASSLVRENTGELFF
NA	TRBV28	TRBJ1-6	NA	TGTGCCAGTACCTCATTGGGGATCGAGAATTCACCCCTCCACTTT	CASTSLGIENSPLHF
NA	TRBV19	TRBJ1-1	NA	TGTGCCAGTAGTATATCGGCGGGGGCGGGGACTGAAGCTTTCTTT	CASSISAGAGTEAFF
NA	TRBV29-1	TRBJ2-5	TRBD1	TGCAGCGTTGAACACGGACAGGGGGGGACCCAGTACTTC	CSVEHGQGGTQYF
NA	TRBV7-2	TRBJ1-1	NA	TGTGCCAGCAGCTTAGGTGTTGGGGTCCTGAACACTGAAGCTTTCTTT	CASSLGVGVLNTEAFF
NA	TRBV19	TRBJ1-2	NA	TGTGCCAGTAGTCATACAGGCTATGGCTACACCTTC	CASSHTGYGYTF
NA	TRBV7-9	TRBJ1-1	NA	TGTGCCAGCAGCTTAAGATCGGGACAGAACACTGAAGCTTTCTTT	CASSLRSGQNTEAFF
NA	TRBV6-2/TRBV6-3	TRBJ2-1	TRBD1	TGTGCCAGCAGCCTAGACAGGGGGTCCAACAATGAGCAGTTCTTC	CASSLDRGSNNEQFF
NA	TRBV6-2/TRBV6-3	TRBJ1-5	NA	TGTGCCAGCAGTTATCGAGGGGCCAGCAATCAGCCCCAGCATTTT	CASSYRGASNQPQHF
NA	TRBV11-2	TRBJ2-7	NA	TGTGCCAGCAGCTTAGGCAGGGACCACGAGCAGTACTTC	CASSLGRDHEQYF
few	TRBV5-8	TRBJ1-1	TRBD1	TGTGCCAGCAGGCATAGGACAGGGAGGAACACTGAAGCTTTCTTT	CASRHRTGRNTEAFF
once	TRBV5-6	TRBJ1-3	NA	TGTGCCAGCCTGCGCAGCCCCGGAAACACCATATATTTT	CASLRSPGNTIYF
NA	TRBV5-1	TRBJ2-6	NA	TGCGCCAGCAGCCGGACCGAGTCTGGGGCCAACGTCCTGACTTTC	CASSRTESGANVLTF
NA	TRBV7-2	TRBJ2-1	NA	TGTGCCAGCAGCTTAGATGGTAGTCGGTATGAGCAGTTCTTC	CASSLDGSRYEQFF
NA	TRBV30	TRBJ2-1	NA	TGTGCCTGGAGTGGAAAAGGGACCAAGGGCAATGAGCAGTTCTTC	CAWSGKGTKGNEQFF
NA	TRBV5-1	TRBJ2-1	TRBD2	TGCGCCAGCAGTCCGGGACTAGCGGGGATAGGCGCCTACAATGAGCAGTTCTTC	CASSPGLAGIGAYNEQFF
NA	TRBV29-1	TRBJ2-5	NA	TGCAGCGTTGAAGATATCGAGGTTCTAGAGACCCAGTACTTC	CSVEDIEVLETQYF
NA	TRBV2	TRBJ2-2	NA	TGTGCCAGCAGTGTTCAGGGGTCCACCGGGGAGCTGTTTTTT	CASSVQGSTGELFF
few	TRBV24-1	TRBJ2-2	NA	TGTGCCACCGGGGACAACGGAACACCAAACACCGGGGAGCTGTTTTTT	CATGDNGTPNTGELFF
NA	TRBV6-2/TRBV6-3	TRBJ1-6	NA	TGTGCCAGCAGTTACTCTGCACGGATTAATTCACCCCTCCACTTT	CASSYSARINSPLHF
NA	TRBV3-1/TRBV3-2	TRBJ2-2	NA	TGTGCCAGCAGCCCGGCCATGTCGGACACCGGGGAGCTGTTTTTT	CASSPAMSDTGELFF